Listed below are T cell receptor beta chains from one sample, sequenced in a study of T-cell memory formation after mild COVID-19. TCRdb reprocessed the 5' RACE reads with MiXCR, giving one entry per CDR3 protein. Among approximately 60,000 distinct CDR3 sequences, about a tenth were seen once, and the ten largest hold approximately 1.1%. The sequencing input was PBMCs or a T cell subset sorted from them (not recorded which). The receptor source for this set is a young man who had mild COVID-19 (a few samples of this study predate the infection). Cell type and time point are not known. The CDR3 runs from the conserved cysteine through the conserved F or W. Each record gives: J gene, D gene, clone size, CDR3 length, V gene, CDR3 protein, CDR3 DNA. D genes are given only for firm matches. Clone size is not always given. Where it is, it says once, few, many or a class for expanded clones.

TRBJ2-3	.	.	16	TRBV5-1	CASSLGGTSSTDTQYF	TGCGCCAGCAGCTTGGGCGGCACGTCTAGCACAGATACGCAGTATTTT
TRBJ2-5	.	.	13	TRBV19	CASSQNSGETQYF	TGTGCCAGTAGCCAAAACAGCGGGGAGACCCAGTACTTC
TRBJ2-2	.	few	14	TRBV6-5	CASSYSRDTGELFF	TGTGCCAGCAGTTACTCCAGGGACACCGGGGAGCTGTTTTTT
TRBJ1-1	.	.	13	TRBV19	CASSNEPSTEAFF	TGTGCCAGTAGTAACGAACCCAGCACTGAAGCTTTCTTT
TRBJ2-3	.	few	14	TRBV5-1	CASKPWGSTDTQYF	TGCGCCAGCAAACCCTGGGGATCCACAGATACGCAGTATTTT
TRBJ2-7	TRBD1	few	14	TRBV30	CAWLSGTGTYEQYF	TGTGCCTGGTTATCCGGGACAGGGACTTACGAGCAGTACTTC
TRBJ2-1	TRBD1	few	14	TRBV28	CASSPGQGAYEQFF	TGTGCCAGCAGCCCGGGACAGGGGGCCTATGAGCAGTTCTTC
TRBJ2-3	TRBD2	many	16	TRBV7-9	CASSLAAGANTDTQYF	TGTGCCAGCAGCTTAGCGGCGGGAGCGAACACAGATACGCAGTATTTT
TRBJ2-7	TRBD2	.	13	TRBV18	CASSPTSGDEQYF	TGTGCCAGCTCACCCACTAGCGGGGACGAGCAGTACTTC
TRBJ2-3	TRBD2	.	14	TRBV20-1	CSARAGGAGYTQYF	TGCAGTGCTAGAGCCGGGGGGGCCGGTTATACGCAGTATTTT
TRBJ2-3	TRBD2	.	14	TRBV5-1	CASSFGGAQDTQYF	TGCGCCAGCAGCTTCGGGGGGGCCCAAGATACGCAGTATTTT
TRBJ1-4	.	.	16	TRBV3-1	CASSQDPGARGEKLFF	TGTGCCAGCAGCCAAGATCCGGGGGCGAGGGGTGAAAAACTGTTTTTT
TRBJ2-5	TRBD2	many	15	TRBV5-6	CASSLPPTSAETQYF	TGTGCCAGCAGCCTACCCCCAACTAGCGCCGAGACCCAGTACTTC
TRBJ2-2	.	many	13	TRBV12-3/TRBV12-4	CASSLSRAGELFF	TGTGCCAGCAGTTTAAGCCGGGCCGGGGAGCTGTTTTTT
TRBJ2-3	TRBD2	many	15	TRBV20-1	CSASGRLASTDTQYF	TGCAGTGCCTCGGGGAGACTAGCGAGCACAGATACGCAGTATTTT
TRBJ2-5	.	many	13	TRBV7-7	CASSQGRQETQYF	TGTGCCAGCAGCCAGGGACGGCAAGAGACCCAGTACTTC